This T cell receptor beta chain is from a study of technical replicates of blood from a handful of donors. Sequencing used immunoSEQ multiplex PCR; TCRdb keeps in-frame clones, though not all of them. The data show approximately 51,000 clones, with 93% seen just once and 4.2% held by the top ten. CDR3 length: 19 residues. J was trimmed by 2 bases and V by 6 bases; bases with no gene match: 19. Germline assignment: CDR1 SGDLS and CDR2 YYNGEE. This chain uses TRBV9 with TRBJ1-3, with 8 bases fitting TRBD1. This clonotype originated in a human donor in good health. Some clones in this sample may be carry-over from other donors' samples. The specimen sequenced was PBMCs. The CDR3 protein is CASIKSGGTMDRAGNTIYF. CDR3 coding DNA: TGTGCCAGCATCAAAAGCGGGGGGACGATGGACAGGGCTGGAAACACCATATATTTT. The full variable domain, its missing parts supplied by reference TRBV9 and TRBJ1-3, is DSGVTQTPKHLITATGQRVTLRCSPRSGDLSVYWYQQSLDQGLQFLIQYYNGEERAKGNILERFSAQQFPDLHSELNLSSLELGDSALYFCASIKSGGTMDRAGNTIYFGEGSWLTVV.